This is a list of T cell receptor beta chains from one sample in a study of T cells in narcolepsy. TCRdb's table, derived via immunoSEQ multiplex PCR, lists solely in-frame clones and lacks some. The sample has about 30,000 clones, less than 90% seen once. The material sequenced was CD45RA- memory CD4+ T cells from PBMCs. The origin of the receptors is a human donor with narcolepsy. The CDR3 runs from the conserved cysteine through the conserved F or W. The D gene is left open where the match is weak. Size tells how often a clone was seen (once, few, many) or the class of an expanded clone, and some rows leave it out.

d_call,v_call,j_call,clone_size,cdr3_nt,cdr3_aa
-,TRBV15,TRBJ2-1,once,TGTGCCACCAGCAGTTACAGGCAGGGTGAGCAGTTCTTC,CATSSYRQGEQFF
-,TRBV5-5,TRBJ2-2,-,TGTGCCAGCAGCTTGGTCAGACTCACCGGGGAGCTGTTTTTT,CASSLVRLTGELFF
TRBD2,TRBV2,TRBJ2-3,-,TGTGCCAGCAGTCTCCAGGGACTAGCGGGGGATACGCAGTATTTT,CASSLQGLAGDTQYF
TRBD1,TRBV19,TRBJ1-5,-,TGTGCCAGTAGTACCCCGGGACAGGGGACCCAGCCCCAGCATTTT,CASSTPGQGTQPQHF
-,TRBV6-1,TRBJ2-2,few,TGTGCCAGCAGTGAAGTAGGGCAGGGCACCGGGGAGCTGTTTTTT,CASSEVGQGTGELFF
-,TRBV5-5,TRBJ1-3,once,TGTGCCAGCAGCCGCGGGGGGACTGGAAACACCATATATTTT,CASSRGGTGNTIYF
TRBD1,TRBV2,TRBJ2-7,-,TGTGCCAGCAGTGAACTGGGACAGGGGGCCTACGAGCAGTACTTC,CASSELGQGAYEQYF
-,TRBV9,TRBJ1-1,few,TGTGCCAGCAGCGTAGGTGGGACGTCGAACACTGAAGCTTTCTTT,CASSVGGTSNTEAFF
-,TRBV6-6,TRBJ2-7,-,TGTGCCAGCACCCGGACGAACGGTCCCTACGAGCAGTACTTC,CASTRTNGPYEQYF
-,TRBV5-1,TRBJ1-3,-,TGCGCCAGCAGCTTGGGACAGGTCGGAAACACCATATATTTT,CASSLGQVGNTIYF
TRBD1,TRBV30,TRBJ1-2,-,TGTGCCTGGAGCAGACAGGGGCATGGCTACACCTTC,CAWSRQGHGYTF
TRBD1,TRBV5-1,TRBJ1-1,-,TGCGCCAGCAGCTTGGACGGGACAGGGTTTTACACTGAAGCTTTCTTT,CASSLDGTGFYTEAFF
-,TRBV5-1,TRBJ2-2,-,TGCGCCAGCAGCTTGGCAGGGAATCAGGCCGGGGAGCTGTTTTTT,CASSLAGNQAGELFF
-,TRBV10-2,TRBJ2-7,-,TGCGCCAGCAGTCCCCGCACCTACGAGCAGTACTTC,CASSPRTYEQYF
-,TRBV6-6,TRBJ2-2,once,TGTGCCAGCAGTTACTCGATCGGGGAGCTGTTTTTT,CASSYSIGELFF
-,TRBV7-3,TRBJ2-1,-,TGTGCCAGCAGCCCCATTAGACAGAATGAGCAGTTCTTC,CASSPIRQNEQFF
-,TRBV2,TRBJ1-1,few,TGTGCCAGCAGTCTGAAGATGAACACTGAAGCTTTCTTT,CASSLKMNTEAFF
-,TRBV7-2,TRBJ1-1,-,TGTGCCAGCAGCTTATACAATCCGGGACAAGCTGAAGCTTTCTTT,CASSLYNPGQAEAFF
-,TRBV9,TRBJ2-3,-,TGTGCCAGCAGCGTAAGGGGGGAACTAACCAGGGGTACGCAGTATTTT,CASSVRGELTRGTQYF
-,TRBV5-1,TRBJ2-3,-,TGCGCCAGCAGTCGAGGGGGGATCACAGATACGCAGTATTTT,CASSRGGITDTQYF
-,TRBV7-9,TRBJ1-5,-,TGTGCCAGCAGCCATATCAATACTAATCAGCCCCAGCATTTT,CASSHINTNQPQHF
-,TRBV29-1,TRBJ1-1,once,TGCAGCGTTGAAATCGACAGGATGAACACTGAAGCTTTCTTT,CSVEIDRMNTEAFF
-,TRBV15,TRBJ2-5,-,TGTGCCACCAGCACGCCCCTTGGTGGTCGTGAGACCCAGTACTTC,CATSTPLGGRETQYF
-,TRBV7-2,TRBJ2-5,-,TGTGCCAGCAGCCTAAGGGGGAGAGAGACCCAGTACTTC,CASSLRGRETQYF
TRBD1,TRBV27,TRBJ1-1,-,TGTGCCAGCAGTGAACAGGGGACTGAAGCTTTCTTT,CASSEQGTEAFF
-,TRBV5-5,TRBJ1-1,few,TGTGCCAGCAGCTTGTATGGACGGACGAACACTGAAGCTTTCTTT,CASSLYGRTNTEAFF
TRBD1,TRBV7-3,TRBJ2-5,-,TGTGCCAGCAGCTTACAGGGGGCTAGGGAGACCCAGTACTTC,CASSLQGARETQYF
-,TRBV19,TRBJ1-2,-,TGTGCCAGTAGTACCTGGGGGACGCTCGGCTACACCTTC,CASSTWGTLGYTF
-,TRBV10-3,TRBJ1-5,-,TGTGCCATCAGTGGGGATTATAGCAATCAGCCCCAGCATTTT,CAISGDYSNQPQHF
TRBD2,TRBV9,TRBJ2-5,-,TGTGCCAGCAGCGTAGGGACTAGCGGGGAGACCCAGTACTTC,CASSVGTSGETQYF
-,TRBV28,TRBJ1-2,-,TGTGCCAGCACCAGGGGTAGCGGCGTCTATGGCTACACCTTC,CASTRGSGVYGYTF
-,TRBV6-1,TRBJ1-2,-,TGTGCCAGCAGTGAAGGGACCAGGGTAGACGGCTACACCTTC,CASSEGTRVDGYTF
-,TRBV5-1,TRBJ2-3,-,TGCGCCAGCAGCTTGGAAGCTAGCGGCACAGATACGCAGTATTTT,CASSLEASGTDTQYF
-,TRBV19,TRBJ1-6,-,TGTGCCAGTATGATGAGCTCCTATAATTCACCCCTCCACTTT,CASMMSSYNSPLHF
TRBD1,TRBV5-8,TRBJ1-6,once,TGTGCCAGCAGCCTCATGACAGGGAACTATAATTCACCCCTCCACTTT,CASSLMTGNYNSPLHF
-,TRBV10-2,TRBJ2-3,-,TGCGCCAGCCAGACGCCGGCGGGCACAGATACGCAGTATTTT,CASQTPAGTDTQYF
TRBD2,TRBV5-1,TRBJ2-2,-,TGCGCCAGCAGCTTGAATGGCGGGGGTAACACCGGGGAGCTGTTTTTT,CASSLNGGGNTGELFF
-,TRBV5-1,TRBJ1-3,-,TGCGCCAGCAGCTTGGAAGGGGGGAACACCATATATTTT,CASSLEGGNTIYF
TRBD1,TRBV10-3,TRBJ1-5,-,TGTGCCATCAGTGAAGGGACAGGGACTAGTCAGCCCCAGCATTTT,CAISEGTGTSQPQHF
-,TRBV2,TRBJ1-5,-,TGTGCCAGCAGTGAAGGGGGGAATAATCAGCCCCAGCATTTT,CASSEGGNNQPQHF
TRBD2,TRBV28,TRBJ2-7,-,TGTGCCAGCGGGCGGGGGGGCCTCTCCTACGAGCAGTACTTC,CASGRGGLSYEQYF
-,TRBV7-6,TRBJ2-7,-,TGTGCCAGCAGCTCCGGGGAGCCCTACGAGCAGTACTTC,CASSSGEPYEQYF